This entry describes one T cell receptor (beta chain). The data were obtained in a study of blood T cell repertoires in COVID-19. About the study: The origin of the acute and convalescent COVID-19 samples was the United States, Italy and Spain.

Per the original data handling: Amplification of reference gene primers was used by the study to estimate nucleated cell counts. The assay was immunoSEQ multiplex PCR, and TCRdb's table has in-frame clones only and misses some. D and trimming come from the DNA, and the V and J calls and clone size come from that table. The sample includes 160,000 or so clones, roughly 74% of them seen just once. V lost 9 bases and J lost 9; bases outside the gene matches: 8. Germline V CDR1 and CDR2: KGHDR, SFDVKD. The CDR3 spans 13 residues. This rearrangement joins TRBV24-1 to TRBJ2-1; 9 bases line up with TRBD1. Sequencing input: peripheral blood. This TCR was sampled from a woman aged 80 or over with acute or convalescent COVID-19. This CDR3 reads CATQGQGPGEQFF. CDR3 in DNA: TGTGCCACCCAGGGACAGGGACCAGGTGAGCAGTTCTTC.